This T cell receptor (beta chain) emerged from a study of blood T cell repertoires in COVID-19. Study summary: Donors in the United States, Italy and Spain gave samples during acute or convalescent COVID-19. T cells, B-cell-depleted T cells, or PBMCs provided the cDNA or gDNA that served as material.

The authors' processing: The authors estimated nucleated cell counts from reference gene primer amplification. Using immunoSEQ multiplex PCR, the repertoire was profiled, and TCRdb retains in-frame clones only, with some absent. That table is the source of V, J and clone size, and D and trimming were worked out from the DNA. The sample shows under 85,000 clones, around 85% of them seen only once. V was trimmed by 2 bases and J by 3 bases, leaving 8 bases between them. Germline CDR1 is SGHRS and CDR2 is YFSETQ. The CDR3 loop spans 14 amino acids. The rearrangement joins TRBV5-1 to TRBJ1-4; D is unclear. This sequence was found in a man older than 75 in a cohort sampled during active COVID-19. The sequencing sample was made of peripheral blood. DNA of the CDR3: TGCGCCAGCAGCTTTGAGGGCTCTAATGAAAAACTGTTTTTT. Amino acids: CASSFEGSNEKLFF.